The following is a TCR beta chain sequence with its context. Its antigen is unknown. V was shortened by 6 bases and J by 6 bases, with 14 bases between the two germline ends. The V gene's germline CDR1 is SEHNR and CDR2 FQNEAQ (reference sequence). This CDR3 spans 14 amino acids. PCR amplification relied on 60 Vbeta primers (plus 13 Jbeta primers). Method: immunoSEQ multiplex PCR; TCRdb's copy keeps in-frame clones and lacks some. This table holds approximately 110,000 clones, roughly 70% found once. The data originate from a study of cytomegalovirus exposure and HLA in healthy donors. Study-level findings and limits: Apparent HLA restriction characterized most CMV-associated TCR beta chains in a later analysis.

The V gene is TRBV7-9, the J gene TRBJ2-2, with D unclear. The receptor was derived from a man aged 40-49 years in good health and CMV-seronegative. The sequencing input was PBMCs. The CDR3 nucleotides are TGTGCCAGCAGTGTCGCTAGTTCGTCCGGGGAGCTGTTTTTT. This codes for CASSVASSSGELFF.